A selection of T cell receptor beta chains follows, all from one sample in a study of control samples from healthy donors and cancer patients. Some clones are missing from TCRdb's copy, which holds only in-frame ones; the method was immunoSEQ multiplex PCR. This table has 90,000 to 150,000 clones, 70% to 90% appearing once. Sequencing was carried out using blood. These TCRs come from a man aged 50 or older in good health. Both conserved end residues are part of each CDR3. D genes are given only for firm matches. Clone size appears in some rows only: once, few, many, or a class for an expanded clone.

v_call	j_call	d_call	clone_size	cdr3_nt	cdr3_aa
TRBV11-3	TRBJ1-1	-	-	TGTGCCAGCAGCCGCGGAGGGGCGGAGGGCACTGAAGCTTTCTTT	CASSRGGAEGTEAFF
TRBV27	TRBJ2-7	-	-	TGTGCCAGCAGTTTACAACAGACCTACGAGCAGTACTTC	CASSLQQTYEQYF
TRBV30	TRBJ2-6	-	-	TGTGCCTGGAACGAGGCTTACTCTGGGGCCAACGTCCTGACTTTC	CAWNEAYSGANVLTF
TRBV7-6	TRBJ2-2	-	-	TGTGCCAGCAGCTGGGTCAACACCGGGGAGCTGTTTTTT	CASSWVNTGELFF
TRBV24-1	TRBJ1-2	-	-	TGTGCCACCAGTTATACAGAAAACTATGGCTACACCTTC	CATSYTENYGYTF
TRBV4-1	TRBJ2-7	TRBD1	-	TGCGCCAGCAGCCAAGTCCTGGGACAGGGGAACTACGAGCAGTACTTC	CASSQVLGQGNYEQYF
TRBV3-1/TRBV3-2	TRBJ1-1	-	few	TGTGCCAGCAGCCAACCGTTTCAATCGGGCACTGAAGCTTTCTTT	CASSQPFQSGTEAFF
TRBV10-3	TRBJ1-2	-	once	TGTGCCATCAGTGGACAGGACCTCTATGGCTACACCTTC	CAISGQDLYGYTF
TRBV7-6	TRBJ2-1	-	-	TGTGCCAGCAGCTTAGAGCCAGCGCACAATGAGCAGTTCTTC	CASSLEPAHNEQFF
TRBV5-6	TRBJ2-3	-	-	TGTGCCAGCAGCTTGAAAGGGGGGCGTACTGATACGCAGTATTTT	CASSLKGGRTDTQYF
TRBV12-3/TRBV12-4	TRBJ2-7	-	-	TGTGCCAGCAGTTTAGCGGGGAACGAGCAGTACTTC	CASSLAGNEQYF
TRBV9	TRBJ1-2	TRBD1	once	TGTGCCAGCAGCGCAATACAGGGGGCGCTTGGCTACACCTTC	CASSAIQGALGYTF
TRBV6-1	TRBJ2-1	TRBD2	once	TGTGCCAGCAGTGAATTCCAGGGACTAGGCAATGAGCAGTTCTTC	CASSEFQGLGNEQFF
TRBV4-3	TRBJ2-1	-	-	TGCGCCAGCAGCCAAGAGGGGTGGAGCTCCTACAATGAGCAGTTCTTC	CASSQEGWSSYNEQFF
TRBV6-5	TRBJ1-1	-	-	TGTGCCAGCAGTCGAGAAGTCCCAGTCTACACTGAAGCTTTCTTT	CASSREVPVYTEAFF
TRBV11-2	TRBJ2-3	TRBD2	once	TGTGCCAGCAGTAAGGGGACTAGCGGAAACACAGATACGCAGTATTTT	CASSKGTSGNTDTQYF
TRBV6-5	TRBJ1-2	-	-	TGTGCCAGCAGGAACACAGGGTCCTATGGCTACACCTTC	CASRNTGSYGYTF
TRBV10-2	TRBJ2-2	-	-	TGCGCCAGCAGTGAGTCAAAGAACACCGGGGAGCTGTTTTTT	CASSESKNTGELFF
TRBV6-4	TRBJ2-2	TRBD2	once	TGTGCCAGCAGTGTTAGCGGGGGCGCGACCGGGGAGCTGTTTTTT	CASSVSGGATGELFF
TRBV20-1	TRBJ2-1	-	-	TGCAGTGCTACTGACCGTCGGCAGAGAAGGGAGCAGTTCTTC	CSATDRRQRREQFF
TRBV14	TRBJ1-2	-	-	TGTGCCAGCAGCCGGACATCCGGGCTGGCTAAAGGCTACACCTTC	CASSRTSGLAKGYTF
TRBV27	TRBJ1-2	TRBD1	-	TGTGCCAGCAGTTTGTTCTCCGGGACAGATAATGGCTACACCTTC	CASSLFSGTDNGYTF
TRBV28	TRBJ1-1	-	-	TGTGCCAGCGGACAGATGAACACTGAAGCTTTCTTT	CASGQMNTEAFF
TRBV30	TRBJ1-1	-	-	TGTGCCCGGTTGGGGGGCCTTGGAGCTTTCTTT	CARLGGLGAFF
TRBV9	TRBJ1-1	TRBD1	-	TGTGCCAGCAGCGTAGTAGGGGGCGTTGGCACTGAAGCTTTCTTT	CASSVVGGVGTEAFF
TRBV30	TRBJ1-2	-	few	TGTGCCTGGAGTAAGGAGACAGGAGGCGCTAACTATGGCTACACCTTC	CAWSKETGGANYGYTF
TRBV5-1	TRBJ2-1	-	-	TGCGCCAGCAGCTTCTTGGACTGGAGCTCCTACAATGAGCAGTTCTTC	CASSFLDWSSYNEQFF
TRBV29-1	TRBJ1-2	TRBD1	once	TGCAGCGTGGGCGGACAGGGTATAAAACTTGGCTACACCTTC	CSVGGQGIKLGYTF
TRBV9	TRBJ2-2	-	-	TGTGCCAGCAGCGTAGTGCCAGGCTCTAACACCGGGGAGCTGTTTTTT	CASSVVPGSNTGELFF